This T cell receptor (beta chain) emerged from a study of cytomegalovirus exposure and HLA in healthy donors. All donors participated as healthy donors of bone marrow. Points from the study as a whole: It was around 160 TCR beta chains that were listed as cytomegalovirus-associated. Rare TCR sequences predominated, though certain public TCRs were found in many donors.

Worth noting for this clone: No antigen is known for it.

With 60 Vbeta and 13 Jbeta primers, the PCR was carried out. Only in-frame clones appear in the TCRdb table, and some are missing; sequencing was by immunoSEQ multiplex PCR. This sample has about 130,000 clones, with roughly 85% found just once. V gave up 6 bases and J gave up 4 bases; unmatched junction bases: 9. Germline V lookup: CDR1 MNHEY, CDR2 SVGAGI. The length of the CDR3 is 15 residues. The source is a boy between 10 and 17 years old in good health and CMV-seronegative. J is TRBJ2-3 and V is TRBV6-5, with TRBD1 matching over 8 bases. Specimen: PBMCs. As DNA, the CDR3 is TGTGCCAGCAGCGACCCCAGGGGGCAGGCAGATACGCAGTATTTT. Residues: CASSDPRGQADTQYF.